What follows are 18 T cell receptor beta chains derived from one specimen sequenced in a study of T cells in Graves' hyperthyroidism and ophthalmopathy. Regions amplified from RNA transcripts were the TCR beta CDR3 regions. A first-round RT-PCR of the TCR CDR3 used the HTBI primer set. TCRdb redid the calling of the multiplex PCR reads with MiXCR, one entry per CDR3 protein. The top ten hold about 16% of the sample, which has 360,000 or so distinct CDR3 sequences, 15% to 20% seen once. Material: blood. These receptors all stem from a woman aged 40 to 50 with Graves' ophthalmopathy.

This clonotype was seen repeatedly, ten times or more. V and J are TRBV19 and TRBJ1-2; no clear D. The CDR3 extends over 13 amino acids. In germline, CDR1 is LNHDA, CDR2 SQIVND (reference sequence). Trimming took off 7 bases at V and 4 bases at J, with 13 bases between the two ends. This CDR3 is CASTTQDLYGYTF. The CDR3, as DNA: TGTGCCAGTACCACCCAGGACCTCTATGGCTACACCTTC.

This clonotype occurred a few times. The chain is built from TRBV7-8 and TRBJ2-7; tentatively, D is TRBD1 (6 bases). From germline, CDR1 is SGHVS and CDR2 FQNEAQ. The CDR3 has 16 residues. Deletions cut 5 bases from V and 2 bases from J, with 19 bases between. The CDR3, as DNA: TGTGCCAGCAGCCCCAGAACAGGGTCTTTCACCTACGAGCAGTACTTC. Its protein product is CASSPRTGSFTYEQYF.

The rearrangement joins TRBV30 to TRBJ1-1; D remains ambiguous. Germline V gives CDR1 GTSNPN, CDR2 SVGIG (reference sequence). The CDR3 is 15 amino acids. V was cut by 2 bases and J by 3 bases, with 16 bases left in between. CDR3 in DNA: TGTGCCTGGAGTACTCGGCGAAGGGCAGACACTGAAGCTTTCTTT. Encoded protein: CAWSTRRRADTEAFF.

This clonotype came up once. A much larger clone is a single base away; this may be a read error. The conserved phenylalanine or tryptophan is not found at the CDR3 terminus, so this likely reflects a read error. The V call is TRBV20-1, the J call TRBJ2-7; D is tentatively TRBD1 or TRBD2 (5 bases each). Trimming left V 2 bases short and J 2 bases short, with 16 bases between. The CDR3 loop spans 15 amino acids. CDR1 and CDR2 from the germline V gene are DFQATT and SNEGSKA (reference sequence). In nucleotides, the CDR3 is TGCAGTGCTAGAACTTCAAGGGACCTTACCTACGAGCAGTACCTC. Amino acids: CSARTSRDLTYEQYL.

The genes are TRBV12-3 or TRBV12-4 and TRBJ2-5, with D uncertain. Trimming took off 2 bases at V and 2 bases at J, with 12 bases between the two ends. The CDR3 contains 15 residues. The CDR3 DNA sequence: TGTGCCAGCAGTTTAACGTTTGGAAGACAAGAGACCCAGTACTTC. Its protein is CASSLTFGRQETQYF.

This clonotype was found many times. The rearrangement uses TRBV19 and TRBJ1-1; the D is unclear. V was clipped by 5 bases and J by 0 bases, with 16 bases between them. The CDR3 runs to 16 residues. CDR1 is LNHDA and CDR2 is SQIVND in the germline V gene (reference sequence). CDR3 sequence (DNA): TGTGCCAGTAGTCGCGAGGCATGGGAAATGAACACTGAAGCTTTCTTT. This encodes CASSREAWEMNTEAFF.

This clonotype was counted ten times or more. In DNA form, the CDR3 reads TGCAGTGCCATCCGGACAGAAGAGACCCAGTACTTC. It encodes CSAIRTEETQYF. V and J are TRBV20-1 and TRBJ2-5, with TRBD1 as a possible D gene (6 bases). The CDR3 consists of 12 residues. Trimming took off 6 bases at V and 3 bases at J, with 11 bases between the two ends. Germline-derived CDR1 and CDR2 are DFQATT and SNEGSKA (reference sequence).

This clonotype was recorded at least ten times. The genes are TRBV20-1 and TRBJ1-3, with 9 bases lining up with TRBD1. This CDR3 is 12 amino acids long. After removal of 5 bases from V and 7 bases from J, the junction contained 3 bases not matched to a gene. CDR1 and CDR2 from the germline V gene are DFQATT and SNEGSKA (reference sequence). CDR3 sequence: CSAGTGRNTIYF. The CDR3 coding sequence is TGCAGTGCTGGGACAGGGCGGAACACCATATATTTT.

The V gene is TRBV27, the J gene TRBJ1-5; TRBD1 agrees at 7 bases. The germline V gene has CDR1 MNHEY and CDR2 SMNVEV (reference sequence). There are 16 residues in the CDR3. V lost 2 bases to trimming and J lost 2 bases; unmatched junction nucleotides: 6. CDR3 bases: TGTGCCAGCAGTTTAAGGGAGGGGGCGGGCAATCAGCCCCAGCATTTT. Its protein is CASSLREGAGNQPQHF.

This clonotype was counted ten times or more. This chain connects TRBV5-1 to TRBJ1-1; D not resolved. V lost 4 bases and J 11 bases, leaving 15 bases between the germline ends. This CDR3 contains 12 residues. The V gene's germline CDR1 is SGHRS and CDR2 YFSETQ. CDR3 sequence reads: CASSTGPGEAFF. CDR3 nucleotides: TGCGCCAGCAGCACCGGACCGGGCGAGGCTTTCTTT. Using reference TRBV5-1 and TRBJ1-1 for the parts outside the CDR3, the full variable domain is KAGVTQTPRYLIKTRGQQVTLSCSPISGHRSVSWYQQTPGQGLQFLFEYFSETQRNKGNFPGRFSGRQFSNSRSEMNVSTLELGDSALYLCASSTGPGEAFFGQGTRLTVV.

There are many counts of this clonotype. The chain employs TRBV10-2 and TRBJ2-5; D call uncertain. Germline CDR1 reads WSHSY; CDR2 reads SAAADI. The CDR3 is 13 amino acids. V lost 0 bases and J lost 5, with 7 bases in between. The CDR3 spells CASSESSVETQYF. CDR3 coding DNA: TGCGCCAGCAGTGAGTCGTCAGTCGAGACCCAGTACTTC.

The sample holds many counts of this clonotype. The CDR3, as DNA: TGTGCCAGCAGTTACTCATCGGCTCAGCAGTACTTC. Its translation: CASSYSSAQQYF. J is TRBJ2-7 and V is TRBV6-2 or TRBV6-3; D unclear. The CDR3 has 12 residues. Trimming shortened V by 0 bases and J by 8 bases, and 8 bases separated the two germline ends. Germline V gene lookup returns CDR1 MNHEY and CDR2 SVGEGT.

V is TRBV12-3 or TRBV12-4 and J is TRBJ2-5; 9 positions match TRBD2. CDR3 size: 14 residues. V lost 3 bases to trimming and J lost 11 bases; unmatched junction nucleotides: 10. The CDR3 loop reads CASSFLSGSREQYF. The CDR3 DNA reads TGTGCCAGCAGTTTTCTTAGCGGGAGTAGAGAGCAGTACTTC.

This clonotype was recorded many times. The chain recombines TRBV30 with TRBJ2-5, with a tentative D call TRBD1 (6 bases). V was cut by 5 bases and J by 5 bases, with 12 bases left in between. The CDR3 extends over 12 amino acids. The germline V gene encodes CDR1 GTSNPN and CDR2 SVGIG (reference sequence). CDR3 nucleotides: TGTGCCTGGGACCACAGGGAGGAGACCCAGTACTTC. Translating gives CAWDHREETQYF.

In this sample, this clonotype turned up many times. This sequence joins TRBV2 and TRBJ1-5, with 10 bases aligning to TRBD1. The CDR3 extends over 14 amino acids. V lost 5 bases to trimming and J lost 4 bases; unmatched junction nucleotides: 2. Germline CDR1 is SNHLY and CDR2 is FYNNEI. CDR3 DNA: TGTGCCAGCAGTACGGGACAGGGGAATCAGCCCCAGCATTTT. It is translated as CASSTGQGNQPQHF.

This clonotype was seen at least ten times. The V and J genes are TRBV11-2 and TRBJ2-7; a weak D match, TRBD2 (5 bases). Trimming shortened V by 0 bases and J by 2 bases, and 8 bases separated the two germline ends. Germline V CDR1 and CDR2: SGHAT, FQNNGV. The CDR3 is 14 amino acids. This CDR3 is CASSLEYGAYEQYF. Written as DNA, the CDR3 is TGTGCCAGCAGCTTAGAGTACGGGGCCTACGAGCAGTACTTC. The whole variable domain, remainder taken from reference TRBV11-2 and TRBJ2-7, is EAGVAQSPRYKIIEKRQSVAFWCNPISGHATLYWYQQILGQGPKLLIQFQNNGVVDDSQLPKDRFSAERLKGVDSTLKIQPAKLEDSAVYLCASSLEYGAYEQYFGPGTRLTVT.

This clonotype was observed many times. The chain carries TRBV10-1 and TRBJ2-7; D unclear. CDR1 and CDR2 (germline): WNHNN, SYGVQD (reference sequence). This CDR3 region has 14 residues. With 2 bases removed from V and 2 bases from J, the gap between germline ends came to 10 bases. CDR3 sequence (DNA): TGCGCCAGCAGTGAGGGCGGCAGACCCTACGAGCAGTACTTC. This codes for CASSEGGRPYEQYF.

This clonotype was detected ten times or more. The chain has TRBV4-1 and TRBJ1-2, with TRBD1 matching over 8 bases. Germline V lookup: CDR1 MGHRA, CDR2 YSYEKL. This CDR3 is 14 amino acids long. V gave up 1 base and J gave up 4 bases; unmatched junction bases: 2. CDR3: CASSQVDRGYGYTF. DNA of the CDR3: TGCGCCAGCAGCCAAGTTGACAGGGGCTATGGCTACACCTTC.